These 19 T cell receptor beta chains were all obtained from the same sample, sequenced in a study of glioma-infiltrating T cells after dendritic cell vaccination. Profiling relied on immunoSEQ multiplex PCR, and the TCRdb table lists in-frame clones only, not all of them. The profile covers 45,000 to 60,000 clones, with roughly 80% appearing a single time and 15% to 19% taken by the ten largest. The time point denotes: after dendritic cell vaccination, including at tumor progression/relapse. The material sequenced was blood, taken after dendritic cell vaccination. These receptors were collected from a human donor with glioblastoma.

The chain has TRBV15 and TRBJ2-2; D possibly corresponds to TRBD1 (5 bases). V shed 0 bases and J shed 5 bases, with 25 bases lying between them. This CDR3 contains 20 residues. The germline V gene has CDR1 LNHNV and CDR2 YYDKDF (reference sequence). This chain's CDR3 is CATSRDGASKVAIPTGELFF. As DNA, the CDR3 is TGTGCCACCAGCAGAGATGGGGCGAGCAAGGTGGCCATCCCAACCGGGGAGCTGTTTTTT.

V is TRBV18 and J is TRBJ2-5; D not resolved. The V end lost 2 bases, the J end lost 0 bases, and 7 bases lay between the germline ends. Germline values: CDR1 KGHSH, CDR2 LQKENI. This CDR3 spans 14 amino acids. The CDR3 protein is CASSPELYQETQYF. As DNA, the CDR3 is TGTGCCAGCTCACCAGAGTTGTACCAAGAGACCCAGTACTTC.

The rearrangement uses TRBV5-1 and TRBJ2-1, with TRBD2 matching over 7 bases. Trimming removed 0 bases from V and 4 bases from J; junction bases left unmatched: 1. The germline gives CDR1 SGHRS, CDR2 YFSETQ. The CDR3 contains 14 residues. The chain's CDR3 is CASSLVAGYNEQFF. In DNA, the CDR3 is TGCGCCAGCAGCTTGGTAGCGGGTTACAATGAGCAGTTCTTC.

This clone was seen a single time. V usage is TRBV11-3 and J usage is TRBJ2-7, with D uncertain. CDR3 size: 11 residues. Trimming removed 4 bases at V and 9 bases at J, with 10 bases between. Germline CDR1 reads SGHNT; CDR2 reads YENEEA. CDR3 loop: CASSSLSGQYF. CDR3 nucleotides: TGTGCCAGCAGCTCCCTCTCGGGGCAGTACTTC.

The chain links TRBV27 to TRBJ1-2, with D perhaps TRBD1 (5 bases). CDR1 MNHEY and CDR2 SMNVEV come from the germline V gene (reference sequence). This CDR3 is built from 13 residues. Deletions cut 5 bases from V and 0 bases from J, with 7 bases between. CDR3 residues: CASSPRANYGYTF. As DNA, the CDR3 is TGTGCCAGCAGTCCCAGGGCTAACTATGGCTACACCTTC.

This chain connects TRBV5-6 to TRBJ1-2; TRBD1 aligns across 9 bases. The CDR3 covers 13 residues. Germline V gene sequence: CDR1 SGHDT, CDR2 YYEEEE. V lost 4 bases and J lost 7; bases outside the gene matches: 5. The CDR3 sequence is CASSAGTGSGYTF. In DNA, the CDR3 is TGTGCCAGCAGCGCCGGGACAGGGAGTGGCTACACCTTC.

The J gene is TRBJ1-1, the V gene TRBV27; 8 bases are shared with TRBD1. Per the germline V gene, CDR1 is MNHEY and CDR2 is SMNVEV (reference sequence). The CDR3 is 12 residues long. V was clipped by 9 bases and J by 4 bases; unmatched bases: 4. CDR3: CASGQGITEAFF. The CDR3, as DNA: TGTGCCAGTGGACAGGGTATCACTGAAGCTTTCTTT.

The rearrangement links TRBV11-1 to TRBJ2-2; a weak D match, TRBD1 (5 bases). This CDR3 region has 15 residues. Germline assignment: CDR1 SGHAT and CDR2 FQDESV (reference sequence). Trimming cost V 5 bases and J 4 bases, with 14 bases left between them. This CDR3 reads CASSARQWGTGELFF. CDR3 bases: TGTGCCAGCAGCGCTCGACAGTGGGGCACCGGGGAGCTGTTTTTT.

The V call is TRBV18, the J call TRBJ1-1; 7 nucleotides match TRBD1. The CDR3 totals 14 residues. Per germline, CDR1 KGHSH and CDR2 LQKENI. J lost 3 bases, V lost 6 bases, and 7 bases had no gene match. The chain's CDR3 is CASSLGTEDTEAFF. The CDR3 DNA reads TGTGCCAGCTCTCTCGGGACAGAAGACACTGAAGCTTTCTTT.

The chain joins TRBV6-1 to TRBJ2-1; the D gene is possibly TRBD2 (6 bases). Germline-derived CDR1 and CDR2 are MNHNS and SASEGT. Trimming removed 2 bases at V and 0 bases at J, with 11 bases between. This CDR3 region has 16 residues. CDR3 loop: CASSEWVGGSYNEQFF. The CDR3 nucleotides read TGTGCCAGCAGTGAATGGGTGGGGGGCTCCTACAATGAGCAGTTCTTC.

The rearrangement uses TRBV7-6 and TRBJ2-5, with D possibly matching TRBD1 (6 bases). V was pared by 2 bases and J by 4 bases, with 14 bases between. Germline CDR1 is SGHVS and CDR2 is FNYEAQ. The CDR3 is 15 residues long. CDR3 region: CASSLRGYAGETQYF. CDR3 in DNA: TGTGCCAGCAGCTTAAGGGGGTACGCGGGAGAGACCCAGTACTTC. Variable domain in full (rest from reference TRBV7-6 and TRBJ2-5): GAGVSQSPRYKVTKRGQDVALRCDPISGHVSLYWYRQALGQGPEFLTYFNYEAQQDKSGLPNDRFSAERPEGSISTLTIQRTEQRDSAMYRCASSLRGYAGETQYFGPGTRLLVL.

The chain has TRBV7-9 and TRBJ2-7; possible D gene TRBD1, 5 bases. Germline V gene sequence: CDR1 SEHNR, CDR2 FQNEAQ (reference sequence). V lost 5 bases to trimming and J lost 1 base, with 15 bases between them. The CDR3 runs to 15 residues. CDR3 sequence: CASSGLLDKSYEQYF. The CDR3 DNA follows: TGTGCCAGCAGCGGTCTATTGGACAAATCCTACGAGCAGTACTTC.

V usage is TRBV11-2 and J usage is TRBJ1-1; TRBD1 is a possible D gene (5 bases). This CDR3 has 18 residues. Germline CDR1 is SGHAT and CDR2 is FQNNGV. Trimming removed 1 base at V and 0 bases at J, with 18 bases between. CDR3 sequence reads: CASSLVTGTPLMNTEAFF. Here the CDR3 DNA reads TGTGCCAGCAGCTTAGTTACGGGGACTCCCCTCATGAACACTGAAGCTTTCTTT.

With regard to this clone: One end of the junction does not line up with germline, which may come from a read error. The genes are TRBV7-9 and TRBJ2-6, with TRBD2 matching over 13 bases. Germline values: CDR1 SEHNR, CDR2 FQNEAQ (reference sequence). The CDR3 is made up of 13 amino acids. The CDR3 sequence is CASSLGTSGVHPF. CDR3 DNA: TGTGCCAGCAGCTTGGGGACTAGCGGGGTGCATCCTTTC.

The chain combines TRBV10-2 with TRBJ1-1; no firm D call. Germline-derived CDR1 and CDR2 are WSHSY and SAAADI. Trimming stripped 3 bases from V and 4 bases from J, with 9 bases between. The CDR3 runs 13 residues. CDR3 protein: CASSDGERTEAFF. Here the CDR3 DNA reads TGCGCCAGCAGTGACGGTGAACGCACTGAAGCTTTCTTT.

The genes are TRBV29-1 and TRBJ2-1; D unresolved. Germline CDR1 and CDR2: SQVTM and ANQGSEA. V lost 1 base to trimming and J lost 7 bases, with 5 bases between them. The CDR3 spans 11 residues. The CDR3 reads CSVEGANEQFF. The CDR3, as DNA: TGCAGCGTTGAAGGGGCTAATGAGCAGTTCTTC.

CDR3 in amino acids: CASSFGTGAGETQYF. As DNA, the CDR3 is TGCGCCAGCAGCTTCGGGACAGGGGCAGGAGAGACCCAGTACTTC. The chain joins TRBV5-1 to TRBJ2-5; 10 bases match TRBD1. The V gene's germline CDR1 is SGHRS and CDR2 YFSETQ. The length of the CDR3 is 15 residues. V lost 2 bases and J lost 4; bases outside the gene matches: 5.

The chain uses TRBV9 and TRBJ2-5, with TRBD2 matching 8 bases. The CDR3 sequence is 16 residues long. V gave up 4 bases and J gave up 5 bases; unmatched junction bases: 13. Germline V lookup: CDR1 SGDLS, CDR2 YYNGEE. CDR3: CASSPTSGGEGETQYF. As DNA, the CDR3 is TGTGCCAGCAGCCCTACGAGCGGGGGAGAGGGGGAGACCCAGTACTTC.

The chain is built from TRBV6-5 and TRBJ1-2, with 8 nucleotides matching TRBD1. After removal of 6 bases from V and 0 bases from J, the junction contained 6 bases not matched to a gene. This CDR3 is 15 amino acids long. Germline lookup yields CDR1 MNHEY and CDR2 SVGAGI. CDR3 nucleotide sequence: TGTGCCAGCAGCTCCTGGACAGGGACTAACTATGGCTACACCTTC. This encodes CASSSWTGTNYGYTF.